The TCR beta chain under discussion was sequenced for a study of vaccination and CD4 T cells after COVID-19. Across the whole study: SARS-CoV-2 positivity in convalescent patients was established by nasal swab PCR; some ten had mild and one severe disease.

The CDR3 totals 14 residues. V was clipped by 5 bases and J by 5 bases, with 15 bases between them. Germline V CDR1 and CDR2: LNHDA, SQIVND (reference sequence). As to this clonotype: Its target is not known.

Treatment in this sample: approximately 9-day PBMC culture with coronavirus spike peptide pools or control peptides (ViraFEST assay). After expanding antigen-specific T cells with peptide pools, ViraFEST sequenced their TCRs. Sequencing of the DNA from cultured CD4+ T cells was carried out with the Oncomine TCR Beta short-read assay. MiXCR, run by TCRdb on the PCR reads, gives a single entry per CDR3 protein. The repertoire holds some 16,000 distinct CDR3 sequences, with roughly 65% as singletons. The source material was CD4+ T cells from blood, cultured in vitro. The chain joins TRBV19 to TRBJ1-1; D remains unclear. The TCR originated in a human donor who had recovered from COVID-19. The CDR3 sequence is CASSSQAGVTEAFF. CDR3 DNA: TGTGCCAGTAGTTCGCAGGCCGGGGTTACTGAAGCTTTCTTT.